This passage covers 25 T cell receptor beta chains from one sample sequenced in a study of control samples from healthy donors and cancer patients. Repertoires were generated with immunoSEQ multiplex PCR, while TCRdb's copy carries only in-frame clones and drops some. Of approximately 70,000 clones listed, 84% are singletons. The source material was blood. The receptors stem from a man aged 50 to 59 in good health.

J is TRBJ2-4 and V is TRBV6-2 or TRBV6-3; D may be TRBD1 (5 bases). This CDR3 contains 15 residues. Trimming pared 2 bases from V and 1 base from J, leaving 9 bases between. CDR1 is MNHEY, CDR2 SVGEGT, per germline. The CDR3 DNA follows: TGTGCCAGCAGTTACGAGCAGGGCGCCAAAAACATTCAGTACTTC. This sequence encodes CASSYEQGAKNIQYF.

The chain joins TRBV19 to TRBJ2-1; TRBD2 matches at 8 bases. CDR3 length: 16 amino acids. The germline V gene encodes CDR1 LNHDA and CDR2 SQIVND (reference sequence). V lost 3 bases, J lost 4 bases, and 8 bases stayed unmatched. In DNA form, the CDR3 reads TGTGCCAGTAGTATTGCAAGAAGCGGGGGTTACAATGAGCAGTTCTTC. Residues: CASSIARSGGYNEQFF.

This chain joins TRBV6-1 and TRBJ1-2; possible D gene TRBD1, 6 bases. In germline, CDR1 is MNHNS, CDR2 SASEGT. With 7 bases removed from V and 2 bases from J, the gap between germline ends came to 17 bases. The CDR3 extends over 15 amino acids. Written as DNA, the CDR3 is TGTGCCAGCACCCTTACAGGGTTGCGGAACTATGGCTACACCTTC. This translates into CASTLTGLRNYGYTF.

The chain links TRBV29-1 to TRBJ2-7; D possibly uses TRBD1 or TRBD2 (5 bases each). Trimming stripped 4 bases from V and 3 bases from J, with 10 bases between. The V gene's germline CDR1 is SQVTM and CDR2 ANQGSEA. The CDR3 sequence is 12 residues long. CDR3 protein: CSVGGSGYEQYF. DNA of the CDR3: TGCAGCGTTGGGGGGAGCGGCTACGAGCAGTACTTC.

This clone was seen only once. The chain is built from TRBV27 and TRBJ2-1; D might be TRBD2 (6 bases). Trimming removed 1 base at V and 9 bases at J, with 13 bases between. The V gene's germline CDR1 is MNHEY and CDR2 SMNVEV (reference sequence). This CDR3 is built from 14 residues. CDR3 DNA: TGTGCCAGCAGTTTATGGGCGGGGTCCTCTGAGCAGTTCTTC. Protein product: CASSLWAGSSEQFF.

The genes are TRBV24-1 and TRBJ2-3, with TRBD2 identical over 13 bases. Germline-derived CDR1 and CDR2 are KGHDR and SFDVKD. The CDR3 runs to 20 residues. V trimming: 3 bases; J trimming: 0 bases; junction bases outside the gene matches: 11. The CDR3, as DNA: TGTGCCACCAGTGATGCAGGACTAGCGGGAGAGGATATTAGCACAGATACGCAGTATTTT. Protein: CATSDAGLAGEDISTDTQYF.

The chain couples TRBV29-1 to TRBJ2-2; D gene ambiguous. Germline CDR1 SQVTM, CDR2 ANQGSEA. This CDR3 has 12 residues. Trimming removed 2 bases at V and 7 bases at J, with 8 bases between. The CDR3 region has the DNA TGCAGCGTTGAATTGCCTGGCGGGGAGCTGTTTTTT. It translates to CSVELPGGELFF.

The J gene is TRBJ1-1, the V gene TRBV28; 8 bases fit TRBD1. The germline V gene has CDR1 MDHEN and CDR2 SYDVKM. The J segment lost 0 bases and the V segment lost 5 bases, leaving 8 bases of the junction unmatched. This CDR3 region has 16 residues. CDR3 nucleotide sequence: TGTGCCAGCAGTCTACCGGGACAGGACCTGAACACTGAAGCTTTCTTT. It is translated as CASSLPGQDLNTEAFF.

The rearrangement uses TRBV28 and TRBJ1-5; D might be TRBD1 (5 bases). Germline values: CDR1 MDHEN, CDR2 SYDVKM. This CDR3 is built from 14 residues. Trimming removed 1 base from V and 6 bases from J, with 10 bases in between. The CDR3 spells CASSLLGGGQPQHF. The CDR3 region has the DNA TGTGCCAGCAGTTTATTGGGGGGGGGTCAGCCCCAGCATTTT.

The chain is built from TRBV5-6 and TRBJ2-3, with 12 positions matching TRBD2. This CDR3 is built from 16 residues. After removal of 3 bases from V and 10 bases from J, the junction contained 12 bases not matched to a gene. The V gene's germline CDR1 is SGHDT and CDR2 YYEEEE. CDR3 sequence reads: CASSSRGLAGPLSQYF. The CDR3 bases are TGTGCCAGCAGCTCTCGGGGACTAGCGGGCCCCCTTTCGCAGTATTTT.

The CDR3 DNA follows: TGCAGCGTGGGCGGACGGACGGAAGCCTACAATGAGCAGTTCTTC. Protein product: CSVGGRTEAYNEQFF. The chain is built from TRBV29-1 and TRBJ2-1; D unclear. Between the trimmed V and J ends, which lost 6 bases and 2 bases, there was a span of 17 bases. This CDR3 is built from 15 residues. CDR1 is SQVTM and CDR2 is ANQGSEA in the germline V gene.

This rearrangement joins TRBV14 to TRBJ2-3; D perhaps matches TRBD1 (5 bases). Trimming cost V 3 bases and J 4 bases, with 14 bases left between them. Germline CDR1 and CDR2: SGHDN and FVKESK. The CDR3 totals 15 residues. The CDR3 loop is CASSHWGLEADTQYF. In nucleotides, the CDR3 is TGTGCCAGCAGCCATTGGGGCTTAGAGGCAGATACGCAGTATTTT. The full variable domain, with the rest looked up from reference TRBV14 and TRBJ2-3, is EAGVTQFPSHSVIEKGQTVTLRCDPISGHDNLYWYRRVMGKEIKFLLHFVKESKQDESGMPNNRFLAERTGGTYSTLKVQPAELEDSGVYFCASSHWGLEADTQYFGPGTRLTVL.

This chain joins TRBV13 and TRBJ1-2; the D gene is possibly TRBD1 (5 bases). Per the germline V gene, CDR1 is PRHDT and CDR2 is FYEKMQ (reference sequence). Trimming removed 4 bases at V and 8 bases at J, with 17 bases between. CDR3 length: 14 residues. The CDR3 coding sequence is TGTGCCAGCAGCTCTAGTACCGCGGGACTCGGCTACACCTTC. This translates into CASSSSTAGLGYTF.

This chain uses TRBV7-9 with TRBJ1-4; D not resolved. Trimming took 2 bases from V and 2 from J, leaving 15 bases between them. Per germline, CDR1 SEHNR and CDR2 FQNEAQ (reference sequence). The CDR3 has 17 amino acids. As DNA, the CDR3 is TGTGCCAGCAGCTTACTTGTGGGTAGCGGGACTAATGAAAAACTGTTTTTT. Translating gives CASSLLVGSGTNEKLFF. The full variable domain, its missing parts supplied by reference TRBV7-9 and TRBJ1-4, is DTGVSQNPRHKITKRGQNVTFRCDPISEHNRLYWYRQTLGQGPEFLTYFQNEAQLEKSRLLSDRFSAERPKGSFSTLEIQRTEQGDSAMYLCASSLLVGSGTNEKLFFGSGTQLSVL.

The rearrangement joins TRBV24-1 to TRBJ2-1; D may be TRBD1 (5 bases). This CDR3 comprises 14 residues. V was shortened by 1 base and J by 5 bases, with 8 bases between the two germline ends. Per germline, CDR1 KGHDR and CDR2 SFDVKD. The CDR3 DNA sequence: TGTGCCACCAGTGATTTAGAGACAGACAATGAGCAGTTCTTC. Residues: CATSDLETDNEQFF.

CDR3 nucleotide sequence: TGTGCCAGCAGTTTTAGACAGGGGAACACCGGGGAGCTGTTTTTT. Translated, it gives CASSFRQGNTGELFF. The genes are TRBV27 and TRBJ2-2; 7 bases fit TRBD1. Trimming cost V 3 bases and J 1 base; bases outside gene matches: 2. This CDR3 is built from 15 residues. Germline CDR1 is MNHEY and CDR2 is SMNVEV (reference sequence).

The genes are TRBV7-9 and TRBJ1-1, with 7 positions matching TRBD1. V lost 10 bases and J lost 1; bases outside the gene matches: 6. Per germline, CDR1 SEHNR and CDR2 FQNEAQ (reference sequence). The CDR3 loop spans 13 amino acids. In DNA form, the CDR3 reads TGTGCCAACAGGGGAGAGGGGAACACTGAAGCTTTCTTT. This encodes CANRGEGNTEAFF.

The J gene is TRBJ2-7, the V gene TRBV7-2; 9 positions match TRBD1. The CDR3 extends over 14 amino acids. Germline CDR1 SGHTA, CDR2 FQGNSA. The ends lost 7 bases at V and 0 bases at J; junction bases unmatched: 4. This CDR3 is CASKEGQGSYEQYF. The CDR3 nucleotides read TGTGCCAGCAAAGAGGGACAGGGCTCCTACGAGCAGTACTTC. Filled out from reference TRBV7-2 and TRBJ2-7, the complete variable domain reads GAGVSQSPSNKVTEKGKDVELRCDPISGHTALYWYRQSLGQGLEFLIYFQGNSAPDKSGLPSDRFSAERTGGSVSTLTIQRTQQEDSAVYLCASKEGQGSYEQYFGPGTRLTVT.

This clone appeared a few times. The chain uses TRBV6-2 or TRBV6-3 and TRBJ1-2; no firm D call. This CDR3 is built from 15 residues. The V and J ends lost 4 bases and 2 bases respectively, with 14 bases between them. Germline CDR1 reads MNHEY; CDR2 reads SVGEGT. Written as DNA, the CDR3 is TGTGCCAGCAGTTCATTAAAGACCGGAAACTATGGCTACACCTTC. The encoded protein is CASSSLKTGNYGYTF.

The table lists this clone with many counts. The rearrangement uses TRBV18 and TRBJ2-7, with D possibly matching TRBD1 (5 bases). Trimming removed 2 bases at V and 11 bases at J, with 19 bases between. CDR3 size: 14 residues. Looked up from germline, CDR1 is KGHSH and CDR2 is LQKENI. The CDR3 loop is CASSPTAGSGQEYF. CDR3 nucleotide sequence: TGTGCCAGCTCACCAACAGCCGGGTCAGGGCAGGAGTACTTC.

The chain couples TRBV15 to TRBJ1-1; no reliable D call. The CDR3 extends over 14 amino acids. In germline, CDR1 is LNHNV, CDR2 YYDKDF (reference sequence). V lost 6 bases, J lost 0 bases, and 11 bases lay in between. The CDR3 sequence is CATRSGHMNTEAFF. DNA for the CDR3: TGTGCCACCAGGTCAGGTCACATGAACACTGAAGCTTTCTTT.

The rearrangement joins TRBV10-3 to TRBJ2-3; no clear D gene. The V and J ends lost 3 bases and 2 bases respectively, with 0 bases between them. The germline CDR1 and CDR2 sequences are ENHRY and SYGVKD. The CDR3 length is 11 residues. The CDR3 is CAISDTDTQYF. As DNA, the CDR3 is TGTGCCATCAGTGACACAGATACGCAGTATTTT.

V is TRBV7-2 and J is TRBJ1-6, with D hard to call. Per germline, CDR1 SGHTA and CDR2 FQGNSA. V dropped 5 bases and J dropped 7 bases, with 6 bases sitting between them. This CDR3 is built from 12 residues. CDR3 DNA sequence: TGTGCCAGCAGCCCCTTAAATTCACCCCTCCACTTT. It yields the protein CASSPLNSPLHF.

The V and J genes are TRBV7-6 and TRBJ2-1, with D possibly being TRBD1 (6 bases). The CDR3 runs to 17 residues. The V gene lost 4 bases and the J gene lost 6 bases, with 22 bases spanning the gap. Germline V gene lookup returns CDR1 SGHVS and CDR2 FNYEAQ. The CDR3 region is CASSSKPYSRGSNEQFF. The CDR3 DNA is TGTGCCAGCAGCTCTAAACCCTATAGCAGGGGCTCCAATGAGCAGTTCTTC.

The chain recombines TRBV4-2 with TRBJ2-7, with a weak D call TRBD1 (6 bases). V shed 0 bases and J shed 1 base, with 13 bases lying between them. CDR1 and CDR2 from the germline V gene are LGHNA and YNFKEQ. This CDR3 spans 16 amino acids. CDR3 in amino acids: CASSQETGGRSYEQYF. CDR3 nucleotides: TGTGCCAGCAGCCAAGAGACAGGTGGAAGGTCCTACGAGCAGTACTTC.